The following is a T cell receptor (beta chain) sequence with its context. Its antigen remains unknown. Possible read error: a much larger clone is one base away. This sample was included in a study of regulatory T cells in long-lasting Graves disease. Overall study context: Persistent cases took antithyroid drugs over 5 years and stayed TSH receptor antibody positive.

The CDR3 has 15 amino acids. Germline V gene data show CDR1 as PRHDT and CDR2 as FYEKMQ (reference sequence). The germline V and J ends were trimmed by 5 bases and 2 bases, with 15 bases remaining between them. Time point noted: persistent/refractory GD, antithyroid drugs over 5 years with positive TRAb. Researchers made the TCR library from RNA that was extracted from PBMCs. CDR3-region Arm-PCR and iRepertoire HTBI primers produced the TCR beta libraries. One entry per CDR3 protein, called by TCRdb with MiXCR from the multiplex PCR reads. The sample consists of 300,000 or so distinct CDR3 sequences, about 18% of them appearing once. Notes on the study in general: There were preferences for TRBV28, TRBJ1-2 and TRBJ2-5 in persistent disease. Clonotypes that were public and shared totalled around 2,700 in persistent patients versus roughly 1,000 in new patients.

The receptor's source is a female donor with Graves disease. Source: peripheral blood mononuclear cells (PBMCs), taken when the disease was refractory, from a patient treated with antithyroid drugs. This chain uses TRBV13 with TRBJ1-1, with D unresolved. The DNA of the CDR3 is TGTGCCAGCAGCAGCAGACGGCTAAGCAACACTGAAGCTTTCTTT. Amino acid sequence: CASSSRRLSNTEAFF.